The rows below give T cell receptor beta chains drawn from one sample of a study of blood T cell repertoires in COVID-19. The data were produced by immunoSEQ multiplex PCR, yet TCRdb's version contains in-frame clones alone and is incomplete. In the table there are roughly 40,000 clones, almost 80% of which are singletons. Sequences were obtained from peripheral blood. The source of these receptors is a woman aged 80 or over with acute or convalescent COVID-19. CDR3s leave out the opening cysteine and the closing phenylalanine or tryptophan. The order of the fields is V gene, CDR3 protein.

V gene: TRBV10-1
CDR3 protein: ASSDGAGENEQY

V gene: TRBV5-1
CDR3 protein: ASSLVQATYNSPLH

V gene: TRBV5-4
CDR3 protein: ASSLGQGDGKMF

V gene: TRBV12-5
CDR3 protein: ASGLVTSGIPYEQY

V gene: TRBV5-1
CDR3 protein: ASTPSGGGYGYT

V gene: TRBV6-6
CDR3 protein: ASSPDRDDQPQH

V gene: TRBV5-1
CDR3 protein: ASSLGQGHENTGELF

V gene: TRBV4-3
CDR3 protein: ASSQPPGETQY

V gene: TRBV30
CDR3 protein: ALPRSGGGETQY

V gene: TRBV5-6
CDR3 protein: ASSPWGTSGRMNEQF

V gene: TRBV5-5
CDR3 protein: ASSLRLAGVYNEQF

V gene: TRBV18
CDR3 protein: ASSPKGAGGPYNEQF

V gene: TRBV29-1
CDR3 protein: SVPGTKPSTEAF